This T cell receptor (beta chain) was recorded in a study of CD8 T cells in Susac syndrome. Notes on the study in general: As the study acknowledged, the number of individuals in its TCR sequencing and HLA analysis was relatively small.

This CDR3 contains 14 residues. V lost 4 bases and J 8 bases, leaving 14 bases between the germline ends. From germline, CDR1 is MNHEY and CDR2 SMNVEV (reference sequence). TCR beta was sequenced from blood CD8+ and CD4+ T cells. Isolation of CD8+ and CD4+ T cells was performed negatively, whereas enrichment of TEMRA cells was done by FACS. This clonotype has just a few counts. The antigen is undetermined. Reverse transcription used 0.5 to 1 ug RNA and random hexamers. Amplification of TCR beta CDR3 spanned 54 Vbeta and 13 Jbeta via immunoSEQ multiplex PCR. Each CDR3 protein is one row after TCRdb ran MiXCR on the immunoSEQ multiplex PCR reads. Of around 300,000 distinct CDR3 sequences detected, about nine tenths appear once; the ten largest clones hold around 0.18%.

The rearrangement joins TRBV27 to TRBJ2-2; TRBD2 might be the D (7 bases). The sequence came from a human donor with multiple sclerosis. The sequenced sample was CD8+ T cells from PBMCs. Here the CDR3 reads CASSWGRGTGELFF. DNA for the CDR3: TGTGCCAGCAGTTGGGGGCGGGGGACGGGGGAGCTGTTTTTT.